Detailed here is one T cell receptor (beta chain). Its antigen is currently not known. Base qualities are not provided; no much larger clone lies one nucleotide away. The first patient joined ICON in the first half of 2016, and enrollment wrapped up when the last patient was enrolled in September 2018. In a subcohort of around 72 patients, fresh tumor and matched uninvolved tissue were collected for in-depth immune analyses, with TCR sequencing among those analyses. No cell sorting was done, and TCR sequencing was instead run on DNA isolated from bulk tissue. The source of the sample is a study of tumor-infiltrating lymphocytes in localized non-small cell lung cancer (dated by TCRdb to the early 2020s). As for the study more broadly: The cohort covered several histologies, both smokers and never-smokers, and patients whose samples were collected after neoadjuvant chemotherapy. The overall ICON cohort comprised 150 surgical patients with localized non-small cell lung cancer whose tumors were resected. A total of under 65 patients were part of the paired comparison of immunoSEQ T-cell fraction between tumor and uninvolved lung. TCR sequencing was one of several integrated assays, alongside flow cytometry, multiplex immunofluorescence, RNA-seq, exome sequencing and proteomics, applied to the same patients. Resected tumor tissue and uninvolved lung tissue described as non-adjacent to the tumor were contributed by each patient, with both tissues obtained from the same patient. The full study reports these points: TCRbeta sequencing supported higher T cell infiltration in tumors than in uninvolved lung tissue, consistent with immunofluorescence CD3 counts. Recurrence-free survival showed no association with tumor T-cell fraction from TCR sequencing (p = 0.61). Assay coverage differed among patients according to how much tissue was available, so only a subset of the cohort had TCR sequencing. The TCR-derived T-cell fraction showed no difference between the flow cytometry-defined immunotypes IM1 (good prognosis) and IM2 (poor prognosis). Because different assays used different pieces of the same tissue, intratumor heterogeneity could not be separated from technical variation.

Deletion took 9 bases off V and 3 bases off J, with a span of 21 bases between the germline ends. CDR1 MGHDK and CDR2 SYGVNS are derived from the germline V gene. CDR3 length: 15 amino acids, cysteine to phenylalanine. The sequence is cut down to CDR3 DNA, 45 bases in frame from base 1. TCR sequencing with the immunoSEQ assay provided the T-cell fraction in tumor and uninvolved lung tissue. Processing in the source paper ran as follows. In the survival analysis, patients were divided into a high T-cell fraction group (upper tertile) and a low T-cell fraction group (lower two tertiles), and the two groups were compared using a log-rank test. A signed-rank test was used to test differences in T-cell fraction between paired tumor and uninvolved lung samples. TCRdb stores this immuneACCESS table with in-frame sequences only. Part of the clones is absent; in the studies checked, under half of the shortfall reflects unresolved V genes, and no reason is known for the rest. V, J and clone size were drawn from that table, and D and trimming were deduced from the DNA. The table for this sample lists roughly 8,400 clones; around 77% of them were counted only once. 5.1% of the sample belongs to the ten largest clones.

The receptor's source is a human donor with non-small cell lung cancer. Input material: lung tumor tissue. The chain is encoded by TRBV25-1 joined to TRBJ2-7; matching of 6 bases hints at TRBD2 as the D gene. Here the CDR3 is given as CASSASGTLCYEQYF. Here is the DNA: TGTGCCAGTAGCGCCTCCGGGACTTTATGCTACGAGCAGTACTTC.